This passage covers 27 T cell receptor beta chains from one sample sequenced in a study of T cells in Graves' hyperthyroidism and ophthalmopathy. The source material, RNA transcripts, was used to amplify TCR beta CDR3 regions. RT-PCR in the first round (using the HTBI primer set) targeted the TCR CDR3. TCRdb itself ran the multiplex PCR reads through MiXCR, one entry per CDR3 protein. In the table there are roughly 350,000 distinct CDR3 sequences, around 15% of which are singletons. Material for sequencing was blood. All receptors come from a woman aged 40 to 50 with Graves' ophthalmopathy.

This clonotype was counted ten times or more. The chain carries TRBV6-1 and TRBJ2-7, with 12 bases fitting TRBD2. Per germline, CDR1 MNHNS and CDR2 SASEGT. J lost 7 bases, V lost 6 bases, and 1 base had no gene match. The CDR3 spans 12 residues. The CDR3, as DNA: TGTGCCAGCAGCCTAGCGGGGGGGGAGCAGTACTTC. It codes for CASSLAGGEQYF.

This clonotype was observed once. The genes are TRBV3-1 and TRBJ2-1, with 9 bases lining up with TRBD2. Germline CDR1 is LGHDT and CDR2 is YNNKEL (reference sequence). J was trimmed by 3 bases and V by 0 bases; bases with no gene match: 6. This CDR3 region has 17 residues. The CDR3 spells CASSQDAAGGIYNEQFF. In nucleotides, the CDR3 is TGTGCCAGCAGCCAAGATGCGGCGGGGGGGATCTACAATGAGCAGTTCTTC.

The V and J genes are TRBV4-2 and TRBJ2-5, with a weak D call TRBD2 (6 bases). The CDR3 extends over 15 amino acids. V shed 0 bases and J shed 5 bases, with 13 bases lying between them. Germline V gene sequence: CDR1 LGHNA, CDR2 YNFKEQ. For the CDR3, the DNA is TGTGCCAGCAGCCAAGATTTGGGGGGTCTCGAGACCCAGTACTTC. Translating gives CASSQDLGGLETQYF.

This clonotype has ten or more counts. This chain uses TRBV20-1 with TRBJ1-4; D perhaps matches TRBD1 (6 bases). In germline, CDR1 is DFQATT, CDR2 SNEGSKA (reference sequence). V was trimmed by 5 bases and J by 0 bases, leaving 16 bases between them. The CDR3 consists of 16 residues. This CDR3 reads CSASPGQTATNEKLFF. The CDR3 DNA is TGCAGTGCTTCTCCCGGACAGACGGCAACTAATGAAAAACTGTTTTTT.

V is TRBV29-1 and J is TRBJ1-2, with a possible D match to TRBD1 (5 bases). Trimming cost V 6 bases and J 4 bases, with 18 bases left between them. CDR1 is SQVTM, CDR2 ANQGSEA, per germline. This CDR3 is 14 amino acids long. CDR3 sequence: CSVPMRRDGYGYTF. The CDR3 nucleotides read TGCAGCGTCCCCATGCGCAGGGACGGCTATGGCTACACCTTC.

This clonotype was found a few times. The chain joins TRBV20-1 to TRBJ1-1; D remains unclear. This CDR3 has 17 residues. CDR1 DFQATT and CDR2 SNEGSKA come from the germline V gene (reference sequence). Trimming shortened V by 0 bases and J by 0 bases, and 17 bases separated the two germline ends. The CDR3 protein is CSARDFRRVPMNTEAFF. The CDR3, as DNA: TGCAGTGCTAGAGATTTTCGGAGAGTCCCTATGAACACTGAAGCTTTCTTT.

This clonotype was seen many times. The V gene is TRBV6-1, the J gene TRBJ2-2; D is perhaps TRBD1 or TRBD2 (5 bases each). This CDR3 comprises 15 residues. The germline CDR1 and CDR2 sequences are MNHNS and SASEGT. Trimming removed 5 bases from V and 7 bases from J, with 17 bases in between. CDR3 bases: TGTGCCAGCAGTTACTTTGTCCGGGGCAGCGGGGAGCTGTTTTTT. This encodes CASSYFVRGSGELFF.

This clonotype came up a few times. The chain joins TRBV5-1 to TRBJ2-5, with 7 bases matching TRBD2. Germline V gene data show CDR1 as SGHRS and CDR2 as YFSETQ. This CDR3 region has 14 residues. Unmatched junction bases numbered 8, after V lost 4 bases and J lost 5 bases. This CDR3 is CASSIGLGVETQYF. In DNA, the CDR3 is TGCGCCAGCAGCATCGGACTAGGGGTGGAGACCCAGTACTTC.

This clonotype has just a few counts. V gene TRBV7-9 combines with J gene TRBJ2-1; 7 positions match TRBD1. Germline CDR1 SEHNR, CDR2 FQNEAQ (reference sequence). J was trimmed by 1 base and V by 4 bases; bases with no gene match: 7. The CDR3 runs 16 residues. CDR3 amino acids: CASSYTTGISYNEQFF. The CDR3 nucleotides are TGTGCCAGCAGCTACACGACAGGGATATCCTACAATGAGCAGTTCTTC.

This clonotype occurred a few times. The chain recombines TRBV11-2 with TRBJ2-5, with D unclear. Trimming shortened V by 1 base and J by 0 bases, and 9 bases separated the two germline ends. Germline V gives CDR1 SGHAT, CDR2 FQNNGV. The CDR3 extends over 15 amino acids. The CDR3 DNA reads as TGTGCCAGCAGCTTAGTTCTCCGGTACCAAGAGACCCAGTACTTC. Residues: CASSLVLRYQETQYF.

This clonotype occurred many times. The CDR3 here is CASRLNRDSGIGYTF. The CDR3, as DNA: TGTGCCAGCAGGCTGAATCGGGACAGTGGGATTGGCTACACCTTC. The rearrangement uses TRBV27 and TRBJ1-2; 7 bases fit TRBD1. There are 15 residues in the CDR3. The junction had 14 bases not matched to a gene; V was cut back by 6 bases and J by 7 bases. Germline CDR1 and CDR2: MNHEY and SMNVEV (reference sequence).

The chain carries TRBV7-9 and TRBJ2-5, with D uncertain. The CDR3 length is 14 residues. Germline V lookup: CDR1 SEHNR, CDR2 FQNEAQ (reference sequence). V lost 1 base to trimming and J lost 2 bases, with 8 bases between them. CDR3: CASSLVGFQETQYF. The CDR3 DNA follows: TGTGCCAGCAGCTTAGTTGGATTTCAAGAGACCCAGTACTTC.

In this sample, this clonotype turned up many times. The V and J genes are TRBV7-9 and TRBJ2-7; 9 nucleotides line up with TRBD2. Trimming removed 1 base from V and 2 bases from J; junction bases left unmatched: 0. Germline V lookup: CDR1 SEHNR, CDR2 FQNEAQ (reference sequence). The CDR3 is 14 residues long. The CDR3 region has the DNA TGTGCCAGCAGCTTAGGACTAGCGGCCTACGAGCAGTACTTC. This translates into CASSLGLAAYEQYF.

A few counts support this clonotype. The CDR3 loop is CASSQEGGYSNQPQHF. The CDR3 nucleotides are TGCGCCAGCAGCCAAGAGGGGGGTTATAGCAATCAGCCCCAGCATTTT. The V call is TRBV4-1, the J call TRBJ1-5, with D possibly matching TRBD1 (5 bases). CDR1 is MGHRA, CDR2 YSYEKL, per germline. CDR3 size: 16 residues. V was pared by 0 bases and J by 0 bases, with 9 bases between.

For this clonotype: A much larger clone differs from this one at a single base, so this may be a read error. The gene calls are TRBV6-4 and TRBJ1-1; TRBD1 matches 9 bases. The V gene's germline CDR1 is MRHNA and CDR2 SNTAGT. This CDR3 region has 16 residues. The CDR3 loop is CASGDNHRDRGSTAFF. The CDR3 DNA sequence: TGTGCCAGCGGTGACAACCACCGAGACAGGGGGAGTACAGCTTTCTTT.

This clonotype has a count of ten or more. This chain joins TRBV10-3 and TRBJ2-3; 10 bases align to TRBD1. CDR1 and CDR2 from the germline V gene are ENHRY and SYGVKD. Trimming removed 8 bases from V and 4 bases from J; junction bases left unmatched: 6. The CDR3 runs 14 residues. CDR3 nucleotides: TGTGCCATCGAAGGGACAGGGGTAGCAGATACGCAGTATTTT. It codes for CAIEGTGVADTQYF.

In its sample, this clonotype was seen many times. The genes are TRBV2 and TRBJ1-5; 7 bases are a match to TRBD1. The trim removed 6 bases at V and 2 bases at J, leaving 10 bases unmatched. Germline CDR1 reads SNHLY; CDR2 reads FYNNEI. The CDR3 is 16 residues long. CDR3 in amino acids: CASSRTQGGGNQPQHF. The CDR3 nucleotides read TGTGCCAGCAGCCGAACCCAAGGGGGCGGCAATCAGCCCCAGCATTTT.

Remarks on this clonotype: A junction end diverges from the germline sequence, so it may reflect a read error. The chain links TRBV7-2 to TRBJ1-1; D is undetermined. The germline CDR1 and CDR2 sequences are SGHTA and FQGNSA. The CDR3 contains 15 residues. CDR3 region: CASSPYLRSDTGAFF. Written as DNA, the CDR3 is TGTGCCAGCAGCCCATATCTCCGCTCAGACACTGGAGCTTTCTTT.

This clonotype was seen a handful of times. A read error may be the cause here, since a much bigger clone is one base away. This chain joins TRBV6-5 and TRBJ1-5; D gene uncertain. CDR3 size: 13 residues. The germline CDR1 and CDR2 sequences are MNHEY and SVGAGI. The DNA for the CDR3 is TGTGCCAGCAGTTACAACTACCATCAGCCCCGGCATTTT. It encodes CASSYNYHQPRHF.

This clonotype was picked up a small number of times. The chain combines TRBV30 with TRBJ2-5; D is perhaps TRBD2 (5 bases). V lost 2 bases, J lost 1 base, and 14 bases lay in between. There are 15 residues in the CDR3. Per the germline V gene, CDR1 is GTSNPN and CDR2 is SVGIG (reference sequence). In DNA, the CDR3 is TGTGCCTGGAGTAGAGAGGGAACCTTCCAAGAGACCCAGTACTTC. Translated, it gives CAWSREGTFQETQYF.

The sample holds many counts of this clonotype. The rearrangement uses TRBV12-3 or TRBV12-4 and TRBJ1-5, with no clear D. The length of the CDR3 is 14 residues. Trimming took off 0 bases at V and 4 bases at J, with 7 bases between the two ends. Written as DNA, the CDR3 is TGTGCCAGCAGTTTAGCGGGCCTTAATCAGCCCCAGCATTTT. It is translated as CASSLAGLNQPQHF.

A word on this clonotype: This may be a read error, as it is one base from a much larger clone. This chain joins TRBV27 and TRBJ1-1; D is ambiguous. Germline lookup yields CDR1 MNHEY and CDR2 SMNVEV (reference sequence). This CDR3 contains 14 residues. Trimming stripped 6 bases from V and 1 base from J, with 12 bases between. The CDR3 region is CASSLARTNTEAFF. Here the CDR3 DNA reads TGTGCCAGCAGCTTGGCTAGGACGAACACTGAAGCTTTCTTT.

This clonotype was counted many times. This chain links TRBV12-5 with TRBJ1-5, with 7 bases fitting TRBD1. The CDR3 contains 15 residues. The V and J ends lost 3 bases and 6 bases, in that order; junction bases with no gene match: 8. From germline, CDR1 is LGHNT and CDR2 FRNRAP. CDR3 sequence (DNA): TGTGCTAGTGGTTTAGTAGACAGGGTAGGTCAGCCCCAGCATTTT. Protein product: CASGLVDRVGQPQHF.

The V gene is TRBV19, the J gene TRBJ1-2; D may be TRBD1 (5 bases). Trimming took off 4 bases at V and 3 bases at J, with 9 bases between the two ends. The CDR3 spans 13 residues. CDR1 and CDR2 from the germline V gene are LNHDA and SQIVND (reference sequence). In DNA form, the CDR3 reads TGTGCCAGTAGTACGGGGGTTCACTATGGCTACACCTTC. Its protein is CASSTGVHYGYTF.

The sample holds many counts of this clonotype. CDR3 protein: CASSRDRGSNQPQHF. The CDR3 DNA reads as TGTGCCAGCAGTCGTGACAGGGGGAGCAATCAGCCCCAGCATTTT. The rearrangement links TRBV28 to TRBJ1-5, with TRBD1 matching over 9 bases. Germline CDR1 reads MDHEN; CDR2 reads SYDVKM. V dropped 5 bases and J dropped 1; count of bases not matched to a gene: 3. CDR3 size: 15 residues.

In regard to this clonotype: A read error may be the cause here, since a much bigger clone is one base away. The chain joins TRBV7-9 to TRBJ2-7; 7 nucleotides match TRBD2. The CDR3 covers 16 residues. Germline V gene data show CDR1 as SEHNR and CDR2 as FQNEAQ (reference sequence). The CDR3 coding sequence is TGTGCCAGCAGCTCCACTACCCGGACTAGAGTCTTCGAGCAGTGCTTC. It codes for CASSSTTRTRVFEQCF.

This clonotype has a count of ten or more. The J gene is TRBJ2-5, the V gene TRBV7-9; perhaps TRBD1 as D (6 bases). The V gene's germline CDR1 is SEHNR and CDR2 FQNEAQ (reference sequence). V was cut by 4 bases and J by 1 base, with 10 bases left in between. The CDR3 consists of 14 residues. CDR3 in amino acids: CASSSGTIQETQYF. In DNA form, the CDR3 reads TGTGCCAGCAGCTCCGGGACAATCCAAGAGACCCAGTACTTC.